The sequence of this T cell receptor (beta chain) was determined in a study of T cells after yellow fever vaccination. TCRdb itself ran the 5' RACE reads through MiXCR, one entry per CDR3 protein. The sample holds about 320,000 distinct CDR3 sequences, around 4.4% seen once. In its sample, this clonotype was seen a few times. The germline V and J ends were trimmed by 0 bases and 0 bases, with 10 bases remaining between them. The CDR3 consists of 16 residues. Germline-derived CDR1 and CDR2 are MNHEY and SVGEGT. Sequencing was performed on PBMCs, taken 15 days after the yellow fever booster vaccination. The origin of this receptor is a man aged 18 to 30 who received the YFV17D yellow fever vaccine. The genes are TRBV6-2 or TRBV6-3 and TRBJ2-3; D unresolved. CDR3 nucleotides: TGTGCCAGCAGTTACTCGATACCGGCTAGCACAGATACGCAGTATTTT. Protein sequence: CASSYSIPASTDTQYF.